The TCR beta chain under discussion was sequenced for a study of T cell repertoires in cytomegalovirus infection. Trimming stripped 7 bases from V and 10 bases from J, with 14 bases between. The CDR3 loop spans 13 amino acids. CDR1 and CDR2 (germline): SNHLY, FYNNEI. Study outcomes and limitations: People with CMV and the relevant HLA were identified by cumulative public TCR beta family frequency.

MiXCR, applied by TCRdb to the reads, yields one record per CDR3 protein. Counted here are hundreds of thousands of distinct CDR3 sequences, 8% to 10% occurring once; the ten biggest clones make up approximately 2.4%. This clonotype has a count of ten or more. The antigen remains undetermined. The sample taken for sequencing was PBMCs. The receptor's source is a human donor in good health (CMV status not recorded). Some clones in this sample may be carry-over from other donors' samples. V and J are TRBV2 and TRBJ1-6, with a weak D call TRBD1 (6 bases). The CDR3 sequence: CASKTGSGSPLHF. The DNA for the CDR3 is TGTGCCAGCAAAACAGGGAGTGGGTCACCCCTCCACTTT. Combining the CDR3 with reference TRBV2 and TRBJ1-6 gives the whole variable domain EPEVTQTPSHQVTQMGQEVILRCVPISNHLYFYWYRQILGQKVEFLVSFYNNEISEKSEIFDDQFSVERPDGSNFTLKIRSTKLEDSAMYFCASKTGSGSPLHFGNGTRLTVT.